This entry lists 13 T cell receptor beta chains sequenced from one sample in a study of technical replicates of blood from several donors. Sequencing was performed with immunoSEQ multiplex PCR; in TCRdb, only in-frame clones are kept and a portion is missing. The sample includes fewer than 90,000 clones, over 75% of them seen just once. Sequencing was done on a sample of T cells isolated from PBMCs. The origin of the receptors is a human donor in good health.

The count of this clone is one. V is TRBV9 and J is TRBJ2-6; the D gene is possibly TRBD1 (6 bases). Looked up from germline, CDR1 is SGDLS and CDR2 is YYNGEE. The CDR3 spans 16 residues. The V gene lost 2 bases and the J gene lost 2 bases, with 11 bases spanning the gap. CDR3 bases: TGTGCCAGCAGCGTCAACAGGGTTGCTGGGGCCAACGTCCTGACTTTC. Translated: CASSVNRVAGANVLTF. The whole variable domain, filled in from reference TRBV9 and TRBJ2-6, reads DSGVTQTPKHLITATGQRVTLRCSPRSGDLSVYWYQQSLDQGLQFLIQYYNGEERAKGNILERFSAQQFPDLHSELNLSSLELGDSALYFCASSVNRVAGANVLTFGAGSRLTVL.

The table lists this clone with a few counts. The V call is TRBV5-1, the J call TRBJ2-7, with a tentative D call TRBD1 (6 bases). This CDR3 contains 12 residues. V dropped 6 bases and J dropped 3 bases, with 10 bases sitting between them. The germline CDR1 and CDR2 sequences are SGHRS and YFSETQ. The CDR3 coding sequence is TGCGCCAGCACCGAGGACAGCTACGAGCAGTACTTC. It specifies CASTEDSYEQYF. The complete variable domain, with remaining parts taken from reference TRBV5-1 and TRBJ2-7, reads KAGVTQTPRYLIKTRGQQVTLSCSPISGHRSVSWYQQTPGQGLQFLFEYFSETQRNKGNFPGRFSGRQFSNSRSEMNVSTLELGDSALYLCASTEDSYEQYFGPGTRLTVT.

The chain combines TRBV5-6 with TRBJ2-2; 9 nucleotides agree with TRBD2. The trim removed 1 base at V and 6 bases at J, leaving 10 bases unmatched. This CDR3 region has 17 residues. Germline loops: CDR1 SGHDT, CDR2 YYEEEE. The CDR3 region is CASSLLPSGIWAGELFF. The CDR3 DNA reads TGTGCCAGCAGCTTGTTGCCTAGCGGGATATGGGCCGGGGAGCTGTTTTTT. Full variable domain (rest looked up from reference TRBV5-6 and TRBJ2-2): DAGVTQSPTHLIKTRGQQVTLRCSPKSGHDTVSWYQQALGQGPQFIFQYYEEEERQRGNFPDRFSGHQFPNYSSELNVNALLLGDSALYLCASSLLPSGIWAGELFFGEGSRLTVL.

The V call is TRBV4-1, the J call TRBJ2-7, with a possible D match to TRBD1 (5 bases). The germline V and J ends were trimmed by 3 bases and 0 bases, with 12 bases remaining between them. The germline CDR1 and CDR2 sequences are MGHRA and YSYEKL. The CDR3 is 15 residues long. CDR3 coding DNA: TGCGCCAGCAGCCAGACTCAGGGTAGCTCCTACGAGCAGTACTTC. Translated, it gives CASSQTQGSSYEQYF.

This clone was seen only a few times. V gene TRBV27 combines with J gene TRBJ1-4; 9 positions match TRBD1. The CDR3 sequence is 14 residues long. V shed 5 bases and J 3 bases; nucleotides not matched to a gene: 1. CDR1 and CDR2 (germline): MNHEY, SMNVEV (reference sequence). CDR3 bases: TGTGCCAGCAGTAGGACAGGGGCTAATGAAAAACTGTTTTTT. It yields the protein CASSRTGANEKLFF.

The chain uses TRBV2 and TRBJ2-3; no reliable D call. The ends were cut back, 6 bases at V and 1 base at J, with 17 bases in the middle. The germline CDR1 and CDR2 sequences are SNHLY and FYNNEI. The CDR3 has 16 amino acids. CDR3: CASSEPRSVRTDTQYF. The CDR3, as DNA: TGTGCCAGCAGCGAACCCCGGAGCGTACGCACAGATACGCAGTATTTT.

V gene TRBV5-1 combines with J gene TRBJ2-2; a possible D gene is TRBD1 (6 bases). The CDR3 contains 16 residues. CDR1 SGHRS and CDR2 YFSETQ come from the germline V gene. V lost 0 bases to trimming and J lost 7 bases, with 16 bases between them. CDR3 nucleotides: TGCGCCAGCAGCTTGGTAACGGTACAGGGCCTCGGGGAGCTGTTTTTT. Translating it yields CASSLVTVQGLGELFF.

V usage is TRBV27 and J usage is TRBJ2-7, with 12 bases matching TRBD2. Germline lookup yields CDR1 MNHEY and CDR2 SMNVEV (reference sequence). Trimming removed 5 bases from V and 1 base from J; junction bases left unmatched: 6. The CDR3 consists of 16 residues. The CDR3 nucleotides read TGTGCCAGCAGTCCCCTAGCGGGAGGGCCTTCCTACGAGCAGTACTTC. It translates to CASSPLAGGPSYEQYF.

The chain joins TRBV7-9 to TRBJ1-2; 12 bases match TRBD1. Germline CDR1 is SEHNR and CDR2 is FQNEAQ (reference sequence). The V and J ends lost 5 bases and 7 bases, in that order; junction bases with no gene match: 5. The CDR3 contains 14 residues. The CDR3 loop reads CASSPGQGAPGYTF. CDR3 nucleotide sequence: TGTGCCAGCAGCCCGGGACAGGGGGCGCCTGGCTACACCTTC. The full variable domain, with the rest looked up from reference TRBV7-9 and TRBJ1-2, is DTGVSQNPRHKITKRGQNVTFRCDPISEHNRLYWYRQTLGQGPEFLTYFQNEAQLEKSRLLSDRFSAERPKGSFSTLEIQRTEQGDSAMYLCASSPGQGAPGYTFGSGTRLTVV.

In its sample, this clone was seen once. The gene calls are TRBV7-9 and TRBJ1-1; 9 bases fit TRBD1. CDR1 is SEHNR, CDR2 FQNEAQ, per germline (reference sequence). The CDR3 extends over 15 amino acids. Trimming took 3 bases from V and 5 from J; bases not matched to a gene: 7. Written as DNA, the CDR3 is TGTGCCAGCAGCTTCCGACAGGGGGTCGAGACTGAAGCTTTCTTT. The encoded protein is CASSFRQGVETEAFF. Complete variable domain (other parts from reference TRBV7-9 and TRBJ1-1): DTGVSQNPRHKITKRGQNVTFRCDPISEHNRLYWYRQTLGQGPEFLTYFQNEAQLEKSRLLSDRFSAERPKGSFSTLEIQRTEQGDSAMYLCASSFRQGVETEAFFGQGTRLTVV.

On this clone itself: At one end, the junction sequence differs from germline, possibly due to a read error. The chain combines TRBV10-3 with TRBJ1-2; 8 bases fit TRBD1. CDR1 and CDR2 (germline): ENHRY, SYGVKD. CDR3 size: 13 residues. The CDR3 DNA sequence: TGTGCCACCAGTCGAGCAGGGGGCGCAGTCTACACCTTC. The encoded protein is CATSRAGGAVYTF.

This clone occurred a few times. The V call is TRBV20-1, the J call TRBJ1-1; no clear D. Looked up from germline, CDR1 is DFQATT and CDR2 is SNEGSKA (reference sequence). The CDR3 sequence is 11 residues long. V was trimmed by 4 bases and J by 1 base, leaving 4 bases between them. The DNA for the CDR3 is TGCAGTGCTATCCGGAACACTGAAGCTTTCTTT. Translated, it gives CSAIRNTEAFF.

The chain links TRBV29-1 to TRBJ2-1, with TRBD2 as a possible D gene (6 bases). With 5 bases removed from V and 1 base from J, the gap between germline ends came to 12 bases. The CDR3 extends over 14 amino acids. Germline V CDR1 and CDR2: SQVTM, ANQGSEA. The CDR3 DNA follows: TGCAGCGTTAAGAGGGGAGGTTCCTACAATGAGCAGTTCTTC. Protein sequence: CSVKRGGSYNEQFF.